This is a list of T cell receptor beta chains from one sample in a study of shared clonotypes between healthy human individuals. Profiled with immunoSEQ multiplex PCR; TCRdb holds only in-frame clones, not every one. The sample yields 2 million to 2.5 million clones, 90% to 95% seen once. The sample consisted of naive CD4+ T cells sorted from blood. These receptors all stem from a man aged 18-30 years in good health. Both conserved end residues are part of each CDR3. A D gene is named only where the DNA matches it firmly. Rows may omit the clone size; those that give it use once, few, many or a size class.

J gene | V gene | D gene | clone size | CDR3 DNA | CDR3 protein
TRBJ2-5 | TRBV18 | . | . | TGTGCCACTTACCAGGGGCTTGGAGAGACCCAGTACTTC | CATYQGLGETQYF
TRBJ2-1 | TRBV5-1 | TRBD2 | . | TGCGCCAGCAGCCTTCCCAGCGGGGGGGCTGATGAGCAGTTCTTC | CASSLPSGGADEQFF
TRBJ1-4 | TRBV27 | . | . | TGTGCCAGCAGTGGTCTTAATGAAAAACTGTTTTTT | CASSGLNEKLFF
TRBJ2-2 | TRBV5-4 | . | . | TGTGCCAGCAGCTCCTACGGACGCCCCAGGGAGCTGTTTTTT | CASSSYGRPRELFF
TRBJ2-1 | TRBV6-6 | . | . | TGTGCCAGCAGTTTAAGCCAAGTGAATGAGCAGTTCTTC | CASSLSQVNEQFF
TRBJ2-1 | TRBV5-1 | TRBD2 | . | TGCGCCAGCAGCCCCTGGGGGACTAGCGGGTCCTACAATGAGCAGTTCTTC | CASSPWGTSGSYNEQFF
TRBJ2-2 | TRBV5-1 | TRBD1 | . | TGCGCCAGCAGCTTGCTTCCGCAGGGGGTTGGCACCGGGGAGCTGTTTTTT | CASSLLPQGVGTGELFF
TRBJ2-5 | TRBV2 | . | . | TGTGCCAGCAGCTCGGACAGTCTCCAAGAGACCCAGTACTTC | CASSSDSLQETQYF
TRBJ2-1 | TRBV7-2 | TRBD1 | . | TGTGCCAGCAGCTCGGGACAGGGACAGCCCTACAATGAGCAGTTCTTC | CASSSGQGQPYNEQFF
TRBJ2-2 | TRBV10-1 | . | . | TGCGCCAGCGGGCCGGGCTCCAACACCGGGGAGCTGTTTTTT | CASGPGSNTGELFF
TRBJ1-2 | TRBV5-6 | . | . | TGTGCCAGCAGCTTGATGGGTAACTATGGCTACACCTTC | CASSLMGNYGYTF
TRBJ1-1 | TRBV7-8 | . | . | TGTGCCAGCAGCTTAACGAGGATGGTCGGCACTGAAGCTTTCTTT | CASSLTRMVGTEAFF
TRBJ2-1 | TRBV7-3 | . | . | TGTGCCAGCAGCTTAGGCCCTCTCAATGAGCAGTTCTTC | CASSLGPLNEQFF
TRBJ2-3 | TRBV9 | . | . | TGTGCCAGCAGCGTGTCAGGGGCCGGGGCAGATACGCAGTATTTT | CASSVSGAGADTQYF
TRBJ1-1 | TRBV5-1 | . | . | TGCGCCAGCAGCCCGGGAACAGGCAACACTGAAGCTTTCTTT | CASSPGTGNTEAFF
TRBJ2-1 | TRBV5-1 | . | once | TGCGCCAGCTTACAGGGATATGAGCAGTTCTTC | CASLQGYEQFF
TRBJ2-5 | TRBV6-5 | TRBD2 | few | TGTGCCAGCACCTCGGGGGGGACCCAGTACTTC | CASTSGGTQYF
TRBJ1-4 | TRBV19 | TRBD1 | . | TGTGCCAGTCTCCCAGGACAGGGGGAGGAAAAACTGTTTTTT | CASLPGQGEEKLFF